This TCR beta chain was observed in a study of blood T cells in healthy people across ages. For the second PCR, which ran for 7 to 11 cycles, a sample-barcoded 5' primer and a J-beta primer mix were used. TCRdb called the 5' RACE reads again in MiXCR, with one record for every CDR3 protein. Of some 790,000 distinct CDR3 sequences listed, more than 25% are singletons. Sequenced input: blood. This receptor was obtained from a woman older than 75 in good health.

Written as DNA, the CDR3 is TGTGCCAGCAGCTTAGACCCTACAGGGGGCCGGGAGCAGTACTTC. It yields the protein CASSLDPTGGREQYF. The chain uses TRBV7-2 and TRBJ2-7; the match to TRBD1 covers 9 bases. Germline trimming cut 1 base from V and 7 bases from J; bases unmatched to any gene: 8. There are 15 residues in the CDR3. Germline CDR1 SGHTA, CDR2 FQGNSA.